The clone carrying this T cell receptor beta chain is a singleton in its sample. Its specificity is unknown. The data belong to a study of radiation and T cells in renal cell carcinoma. Study-level information: Nephrectomy followed 15 Gy stereotactic body radiation by 4 weeks. Study results and caveats: From baseline, blood top tumor clonotypes peaked at 2 weeks post-radiation.

Sequencing was performed with immunoSEQ multiplex PCR; in TCRdb, only in-frame clones are kept and a portion is missing. The sample holds 100,000 to 150,000 clones, 81% seen once. As to time point: blood 2 weeks post-SBRT. The treatment denotes: 15 Gy SBRT to primary tumor, nephrectomy 4 weeks later. The patient's renal cell carcinoma had clear cell pathology. The CDR3 runs to 14 residues. V was clipped by 8 bases and J by 3 bases, with 16 bases between them. The genes are TRBV23-1 and TRBJ2-5, with D possibly being TRBD2 (5 bases). TRBV23-1 is given ORF status, its function remaining uncertain. This TCR came from a man between 50 and 59 years old with renal cell carcinoma. The sample was blood, taken from a patient whose treatment included radiotherapy and nephrectomy. The CDR3 region has the DNA TGCGCCAGCTTCCGCCGGGGAACCGAAGAGACCCAGTACTTC. It codes for CASFRRGTEETQYF.